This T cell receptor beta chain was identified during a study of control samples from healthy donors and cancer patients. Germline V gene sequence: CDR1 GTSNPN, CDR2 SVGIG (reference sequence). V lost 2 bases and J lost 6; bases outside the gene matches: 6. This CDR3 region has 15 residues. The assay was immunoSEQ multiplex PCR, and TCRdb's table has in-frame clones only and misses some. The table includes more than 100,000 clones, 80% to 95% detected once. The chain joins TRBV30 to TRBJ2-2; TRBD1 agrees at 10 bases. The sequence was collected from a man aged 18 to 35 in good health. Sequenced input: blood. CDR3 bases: TGTGCCTGGAGTTCGGGACAGGGGTTGGCCGGGGAGCTGTTTTTT. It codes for CAWSSGQGLAGELFF.